This TCR beta chain is drawn from a study of OX40 agonist ivuxolimab in advanced cancers. Describing the broader study: The costimulatory receptor OX40 (CD134) was targeted by ivuxolimab, a fully human IgG2 agonistic monoclonal antibody. The purpose of peripheral TCRbeta sequencing was to test whether ivuxolimab changed TCR sequence diversity and led to clonal T-cell expansion. Among the roughly 52 dose-escalation patients, roughly 20 had hepatocellular carcinoma, approximately 15 melanoma, 9 renal cell carcinoma and 9 head and neck cancer. Partial responses were achieved by three dose-escalation patients, of whom one had hepatocellular carcinoma and two had cutaneous melanoma. Intravenous ivuxolimab was administered to patients every 2 weeks at six dose levels: 0.01, 0.1, 0.3, 1.5, 3 and 10 mg/kg. The monotherapy dose-escalation portion (N ≈ 57 patients) of the phase I ivuxolimab trial is reported in the paper. In the dose-escalation cohort, approximately 80% of patients were male, and the mean age was approximately 60 years with a range of roughly 23 to 79. Patients were allowed to have had prior anti-PD-1, anti-PD-L1 or anti-CTLA-4 therapy, and approximately 41% of the dose-escalation patients had previously received checkpoint inhibitors.

This clone occurred once. Its antigen remains undetermined. No base qualities exist here, and no much larger clone lies one base off it. Patients with autoimmune disease history or receiving systemic immunosuppression were excluded from the trial. In every dose cohort, peripheral blood was drawn for TCR sequencing at baseline, cycle 4 day 1, and cycle 7 day 1. Samples came from an open-label, multicenter, first-in-human phase I dose-escalation trial of ivuxolimab. The trial enrolled adults with locally advanced or metastatic head and neck squamous cell, hepatocellular, melanoma or renal cell carcinoma. Before TCR sequencing, CD4+ and CD8+ T cells were separately sorted from peripheral blood. The CDR3, from cysteine to phenylalanine, totals 12 residues. This entry keeps only the CDR3 DNA: 36 bases, framed from base 1. CDR1 is given as MNHNY and CDR2 as SVGAGI, both from the germline V gene (reference sequence). At the junction V is shortened by 8 bases and J by 4 bases, with 11 bases in between.

Genomic DNA was extracted from sorted cells for sequencing of the TCRbeta CDR3 region. The immunoSEQ Assay was used for sequencing of TCRbeta CDR3 regions. Drawn from immuneACCESS, this table holds only the in-frame rearrangements with V and J called that TCRdb kept. Clones are partly lost; checked studies trace under half to an unresolved V gene and leave the rest unexplained. This sample is represented by tens of thousands of clones; roughly nine tenths of them were singletons. The top ten constitute roughly 0.77% of the sample. General study outcomes and caveats: At doses of 0.1 to 3.0 mg/kg, clonal expansion of both CD4+ and CD8+ T cells in blood was seen between baseline and week 6. In partial responders in the 0.1-3.0 mg/kg groups, normalized peripheral clonal expansion was found to be among the lowest, especially among CD8+ T cells. Which antigens the clonally expanded peripheral T cells were specific for was not determined. Low levels of normalized T-cell clonal expansion were also seen in some nonresponding patients. After ivuxolimab, expanded clones were on average more numerous among CD8+ T cells than among CD4+ T cells.

Specimen: CD4+ or CD8+ T cells sorted from blood, collected in a trial of the OX40 agonist ivuxolimab. The chain joins TRBV6-6 to TRBJ1-1, and possibly TRBD1, on 6 matching bases. This TCR derives from an adult with an advanced solid tumor such as melanoma, head and neck, liver or kidney cancer. The CDR3: CASPGVGTEAFF. DNA sequence: TGTGCCAGCCCAGGGGTTGGCACTGAAGCTTTCTTT.